This TCR beta chain was obtained from a study of Ad26.COV2.S vaccination and SARS-CoV-2 variants. Study context: A COV1001 Ad26.COV2.S trial-arm participant provided the sample. The authors gave Ad26.COV2.S intramuscularly, either once or twice 56 days apart.

Generated by immunoSEQ multiplex PCR, the TCRdb table keeps only in-frame clones and is missing some. The data show fewer than 500,000 clones, around 90% seen once. Trimming left V 5 bases short and J 4 bases short, with 21 bases between. Germline assignment: CDR1 SGHRS and CDR2 YFSETQ. The CDR3 runs to 16 residues. Indicated treatment: around 19 received Ad26.COV2.S at low or high dose, single or two shots; 5 received placebo; per-sample allocation not given. Each sample was drawn 63 days after the first injection (of vaccine or placebo). Cohort 1b enrolled adults aged 18-55 years in Boston. Wuhan-strain SARS-CoV-2 spike was expressed by the Ad26 vector that made up the vaccine.

The source is a person aged 18 to 59 who received the Ad26.COV2.S COVID-19 vaccine or a placebo. The sequences come from peripheral blood, collected in a trial of Ad26.COV2.S vaccine versus placebo. This sequence joins TRBV5-1 and TRBJ1-1; D gene unclear. The CDR3 is CASRSNRGVYSTEAFF. The CDR3, as DNA: TGCGCCAGCAGGAGCAATCGGGGTGTATATTCCACTGAAGCTTTCTTT.